This T cell receptor beta chain was captured in a study of PD-1 blockade in mismatch repair-deficient tumors. Study context: All were previously treated, progressing patients with approximately 12 mismatch repair-deficient cancer types.

PCR or immunohistochemistry showed mismatch repair deficiency in every enrolled patient. CDR1 LNHDA and CDR2 SQIVND come from the germline V gene (reference sequence). This CDR3 is 14 amino acids long. The V end lost 3 bases, the J end lost 4 bases, and 12 bases lay between the germline ends. With respect to this clone: What it recognizes is unknown.

Findings of the study overall: Rapid post-treatment expansion, then contraction, generally preceding radiologic response, marked tumor-resident clones.

The data were produced by immunoSEQ multiplex PCR, yet TCRdb's version contains in-frame clones alone and is incomplete. This table has about 120,000 clones, around nine tenths appearing once. The sequencing here drew on peripheral blood, taken 72 weeks after starting pembrolizumab. The sequence was obtained from an adult with mismatch repair-deficient cancer. The rearrangement uses TRBV19 and TRBJ1-1; a possible D gene is TRBD1 (5 bases). This CDR3 is CASSIWGTTTEAFF. The CDR3 nucleotides are TGTGCCAGTAGTATTTGGGGGACTACCACTGAAGCTTTCTTT. The full variable domain, with the rest looked up from reference TRBV19 and TRBJ1-1, is DGGITQSPKYLFRKEGQNVTLSCEQNLNHDAMYWYRQDPGQGLRLIYYSQIVNDFQKGDIAEGYSVSREKKESFPLTVTSAQKNPTAFYLCASSIWGTTTEAFFGQGTRLTVV.